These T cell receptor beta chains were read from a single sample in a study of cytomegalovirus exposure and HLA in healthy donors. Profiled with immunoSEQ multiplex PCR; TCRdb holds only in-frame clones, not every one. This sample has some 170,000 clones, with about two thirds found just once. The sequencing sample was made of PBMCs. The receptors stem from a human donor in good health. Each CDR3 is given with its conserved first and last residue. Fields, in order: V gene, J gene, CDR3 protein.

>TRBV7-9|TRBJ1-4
CASSLDRLNEKLFF
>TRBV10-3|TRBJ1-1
CAIRDGRAKEAFF
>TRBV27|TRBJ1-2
CASTRRGGLDGYTF
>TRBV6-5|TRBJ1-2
CASSPSGTFFYGYTF
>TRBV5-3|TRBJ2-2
CARSLFQRGTGELFF
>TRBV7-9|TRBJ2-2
CASTYGGGRTGELFF
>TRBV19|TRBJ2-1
CASRQGSNEQFF
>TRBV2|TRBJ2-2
CASSSPGLITGELFF
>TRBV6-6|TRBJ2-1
CASSTSDPYNEQFF
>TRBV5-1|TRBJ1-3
CASSLAAGASGNTIYF
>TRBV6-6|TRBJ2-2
CASSYQGGTGELFF
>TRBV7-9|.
CASRRQGDEQYF
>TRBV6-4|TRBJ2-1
CASSDGGASYNEQFF
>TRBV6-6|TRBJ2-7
CASSTLRDRGPYEQYF
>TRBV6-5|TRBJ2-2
CASSRTGGIPGELFF
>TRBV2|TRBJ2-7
CASSYRTATTFGSYEQYF
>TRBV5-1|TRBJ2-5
CASSPLAGVKQETQYF
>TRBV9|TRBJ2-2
CASSALTANTGELFF
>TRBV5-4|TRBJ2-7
CASSYRLAGGTYEQYF
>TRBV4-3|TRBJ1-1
CASSQDTGRNTEAFF
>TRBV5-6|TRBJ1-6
CASSLDFGQRNSPLHF
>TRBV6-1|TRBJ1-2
CASRTGSPGYTF
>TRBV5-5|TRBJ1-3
CASSFGTGRSGNTIYF
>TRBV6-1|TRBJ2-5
CASSNRDKETQYF
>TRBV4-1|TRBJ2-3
CASSQVAGADTQYF
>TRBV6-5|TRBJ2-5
CASSYSSSGEEETQYF
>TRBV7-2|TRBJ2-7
CASSLTGGAYEQYF